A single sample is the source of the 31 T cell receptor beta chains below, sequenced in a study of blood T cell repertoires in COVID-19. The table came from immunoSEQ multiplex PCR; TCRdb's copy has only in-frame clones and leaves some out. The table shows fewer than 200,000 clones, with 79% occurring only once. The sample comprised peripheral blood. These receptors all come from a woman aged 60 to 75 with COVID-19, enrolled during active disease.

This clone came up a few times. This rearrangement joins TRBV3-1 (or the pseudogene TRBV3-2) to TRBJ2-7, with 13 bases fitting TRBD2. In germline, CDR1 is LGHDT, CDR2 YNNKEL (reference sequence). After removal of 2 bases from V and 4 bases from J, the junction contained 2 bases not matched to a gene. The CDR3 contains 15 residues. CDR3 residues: CASSQMTSGGYEQYV. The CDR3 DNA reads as TGTGCCAGCAGCCAAATGACTAGCGGGGGGTACGAGCAGTACGTC.

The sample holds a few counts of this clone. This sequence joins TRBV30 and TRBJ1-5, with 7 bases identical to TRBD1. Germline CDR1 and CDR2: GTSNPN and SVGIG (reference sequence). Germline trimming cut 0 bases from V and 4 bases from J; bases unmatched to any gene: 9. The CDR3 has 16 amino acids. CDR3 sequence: CAWSVLGAGGNQPQHF. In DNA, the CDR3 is TGTGCCTGGAGTGTATTGGGCGCAGGGGGAAATCAGCCCCAGCATTTT.

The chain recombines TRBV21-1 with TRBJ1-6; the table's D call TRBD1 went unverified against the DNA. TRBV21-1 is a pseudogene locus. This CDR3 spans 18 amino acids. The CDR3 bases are TGTGCCAGCAGCAAAGACGTTGGAGGGGGCGAATTTAATTCACCCCTCCACTTT. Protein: CASSKDVGGGEFNSPLHF.

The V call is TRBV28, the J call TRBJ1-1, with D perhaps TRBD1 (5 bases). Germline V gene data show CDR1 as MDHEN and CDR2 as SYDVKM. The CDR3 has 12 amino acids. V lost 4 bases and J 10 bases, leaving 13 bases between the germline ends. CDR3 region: CASSSSRVRAFF. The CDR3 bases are TGTGCCAGCAGTTCCTCCAGGGTAAGAGCTTTCTTT.

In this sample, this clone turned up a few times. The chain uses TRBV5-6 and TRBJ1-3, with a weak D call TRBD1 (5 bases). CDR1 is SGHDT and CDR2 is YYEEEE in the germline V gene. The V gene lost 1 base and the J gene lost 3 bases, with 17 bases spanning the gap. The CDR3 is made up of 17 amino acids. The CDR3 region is CASSLRQGTYGGNTIYF. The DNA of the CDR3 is TGTGCCAGCAGCTTGAGGCAGGGAACCTATGGTGGAAACACCATATATTTT.

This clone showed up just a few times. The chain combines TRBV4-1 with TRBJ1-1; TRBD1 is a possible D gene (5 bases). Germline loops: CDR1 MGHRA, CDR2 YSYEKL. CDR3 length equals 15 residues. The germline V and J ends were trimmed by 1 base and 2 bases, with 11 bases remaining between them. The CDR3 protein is CASSQVLRANTEAFF. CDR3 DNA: TGCGCCAGCAGCCAAGTACTCAGGGCCAACACTGAAGCTTTCTTT.

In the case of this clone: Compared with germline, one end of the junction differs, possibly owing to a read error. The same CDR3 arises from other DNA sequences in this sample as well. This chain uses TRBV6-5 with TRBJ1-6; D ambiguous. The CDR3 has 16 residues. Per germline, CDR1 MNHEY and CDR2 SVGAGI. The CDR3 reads CASSYSKGRNNSPLHF. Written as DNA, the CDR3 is TGTGCCAGCAGCTACTCGAAAGGGAGGAATAATTCACCCCTCCACTTT.

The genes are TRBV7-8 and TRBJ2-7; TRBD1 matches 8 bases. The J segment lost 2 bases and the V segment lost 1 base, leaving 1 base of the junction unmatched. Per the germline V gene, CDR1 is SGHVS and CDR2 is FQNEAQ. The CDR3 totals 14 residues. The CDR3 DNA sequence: TGTGCCAGCAGCTTAGAGGACAGGGCCTACGAGCAGTACTTC. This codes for CASSLEDRAYEQYF.

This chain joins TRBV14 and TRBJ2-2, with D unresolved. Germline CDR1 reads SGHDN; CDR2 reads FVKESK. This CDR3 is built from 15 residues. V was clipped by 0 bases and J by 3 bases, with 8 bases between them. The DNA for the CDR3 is TGTGCCAGCAGCCAAGATGCGACTTACACCGGGGAGCTGTTTTTT. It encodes CASSQDATYTGELFF.

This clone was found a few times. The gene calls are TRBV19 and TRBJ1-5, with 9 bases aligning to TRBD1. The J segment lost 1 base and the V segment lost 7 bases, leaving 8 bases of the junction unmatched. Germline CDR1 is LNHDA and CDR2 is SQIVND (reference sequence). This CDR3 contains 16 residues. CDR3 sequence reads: CASTALDRGSNQPQHF. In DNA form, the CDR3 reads TGTGCCAGTACCGCCCTGGACAGGGGCAGCAATCAGCCCCAGCATTTT.

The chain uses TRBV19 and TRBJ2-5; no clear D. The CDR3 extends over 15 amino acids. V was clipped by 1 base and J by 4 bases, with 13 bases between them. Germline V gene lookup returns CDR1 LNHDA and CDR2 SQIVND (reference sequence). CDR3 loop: CASSIGLSTGETQYF. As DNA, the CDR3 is TGTGCCAGTAGTATAGGTTTGTCCACGGGAGAGACCCAGTACTTC.

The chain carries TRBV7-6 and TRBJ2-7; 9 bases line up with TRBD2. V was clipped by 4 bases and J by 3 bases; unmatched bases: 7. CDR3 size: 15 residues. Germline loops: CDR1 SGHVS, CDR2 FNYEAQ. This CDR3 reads CASSSRAGGYYEQYF. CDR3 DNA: TGTGCCAGCAGCTCTAGAGCGGGAGGATACTACGAGCAGTACTTC.

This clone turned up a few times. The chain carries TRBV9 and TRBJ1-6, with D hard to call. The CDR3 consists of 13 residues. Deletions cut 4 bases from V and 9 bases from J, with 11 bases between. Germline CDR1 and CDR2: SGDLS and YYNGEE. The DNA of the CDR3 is TGTGCCAGCAGCTTAGGGAGGTTTTCACCCCTCCACTTT. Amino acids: CASSLGRFSPLHF.

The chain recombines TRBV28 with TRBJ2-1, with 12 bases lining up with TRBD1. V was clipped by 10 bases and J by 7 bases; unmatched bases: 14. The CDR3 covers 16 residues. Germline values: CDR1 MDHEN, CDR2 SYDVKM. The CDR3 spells CAISAPGTGGWNEQFF. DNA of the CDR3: TGTGCCATCTCTGCCCCCGGGACAGGGGGCTGGAATGAGCAGTTCTTC.

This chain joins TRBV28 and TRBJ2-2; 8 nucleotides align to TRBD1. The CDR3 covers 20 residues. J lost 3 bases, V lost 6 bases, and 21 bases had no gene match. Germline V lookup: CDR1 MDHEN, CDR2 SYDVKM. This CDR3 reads CASRAHGGRGRPGDTGELFF. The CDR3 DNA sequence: TGTGCCAGCAGGGCCCACGGGGGCAGGGGGCGCCCCGGGGACACCGGGGAGCTGTTTTTT.

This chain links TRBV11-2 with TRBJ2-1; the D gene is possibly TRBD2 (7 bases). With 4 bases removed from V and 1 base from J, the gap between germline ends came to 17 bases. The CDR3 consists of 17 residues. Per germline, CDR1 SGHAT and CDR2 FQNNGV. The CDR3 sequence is CASSSRMGGASYNEQFF. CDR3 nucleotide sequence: TGTGCCAGCAGCTCCCGGATGGGGGGGGCTTCCTACAATGAGCAGTTCTTC.

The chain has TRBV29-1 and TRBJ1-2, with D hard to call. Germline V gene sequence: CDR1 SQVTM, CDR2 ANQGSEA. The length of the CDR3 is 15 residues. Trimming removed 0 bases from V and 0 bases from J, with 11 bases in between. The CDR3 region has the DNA TGCAGCGTTGAAGATATTTGGGGAGCTAACTATGGCTACACCTTC. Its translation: CSVEDIWGANYGYTF.

The CDR3: CASSPGTDTQYF. The CDR3 nucleotides are TGTGCCAGCAGCCCGGGGACAGATACGCAGTATTTT. The V call is TRBV11-2, the J call TRBJ2-3, with TRBD2 as a possible D gene (5 bases). The germline V gene encodes CDR1 SGHAT and CDR2 FQNNGV. This CDR3 spans 12 amino acids. The V and J ends lost 5 bases and 3 bases respectively, with 6 bases between them.

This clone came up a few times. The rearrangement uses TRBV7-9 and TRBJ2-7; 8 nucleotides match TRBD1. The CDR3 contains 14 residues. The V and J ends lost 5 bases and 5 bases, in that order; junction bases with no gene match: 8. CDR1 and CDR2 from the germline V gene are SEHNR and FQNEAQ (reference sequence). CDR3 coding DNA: TGTGCCAGCAGCGTTAGCTTGACAGGGGACGAGCAGTACTTC. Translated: CASSVSLTGDEQYF.

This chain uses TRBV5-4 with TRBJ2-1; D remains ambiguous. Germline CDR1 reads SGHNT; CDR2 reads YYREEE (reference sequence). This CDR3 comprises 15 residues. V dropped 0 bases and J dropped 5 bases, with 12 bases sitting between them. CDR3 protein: CASSLDPERHNEQFF. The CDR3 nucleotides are TGTGCCAGCAGCTTGGACCCCGAGCGCCACAATGAGCAGTTCTTC.

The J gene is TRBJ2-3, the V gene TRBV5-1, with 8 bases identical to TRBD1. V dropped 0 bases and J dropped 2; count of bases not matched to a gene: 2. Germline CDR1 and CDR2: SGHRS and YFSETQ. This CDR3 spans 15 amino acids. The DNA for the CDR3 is TGCGCCAGCAGCTTGGGGACAGGGCCCACAGATACGCAGTATTTT. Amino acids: CASSLGTGPTDTQYF.

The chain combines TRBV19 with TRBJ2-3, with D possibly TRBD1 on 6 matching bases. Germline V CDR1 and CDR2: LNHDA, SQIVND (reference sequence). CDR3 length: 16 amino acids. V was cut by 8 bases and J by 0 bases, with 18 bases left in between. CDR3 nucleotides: TGTGCCAGTTCAATCTCAGGGGTTGTGAGCACAGATACGCAGTATTTT. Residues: CASSISGVVSTDTQYF.

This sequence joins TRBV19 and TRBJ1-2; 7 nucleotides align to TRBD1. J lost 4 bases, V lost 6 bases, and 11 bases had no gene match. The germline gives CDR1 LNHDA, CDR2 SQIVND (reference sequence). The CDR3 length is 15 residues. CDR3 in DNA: TGTGCCAGTAGGAGACAGGGAACCCGGAGCTATGGCTACACCTTC. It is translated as CASRRQGTRSYGYTF.

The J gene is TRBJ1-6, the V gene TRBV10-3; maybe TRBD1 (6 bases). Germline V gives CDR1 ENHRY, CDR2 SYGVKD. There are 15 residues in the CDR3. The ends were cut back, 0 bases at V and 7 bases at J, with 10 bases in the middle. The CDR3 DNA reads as TGTGCCATCAGTGAGTCTCAGGGACAAAATTCACCCCTCCACTTT. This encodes CAISESQGQNSPLHF.

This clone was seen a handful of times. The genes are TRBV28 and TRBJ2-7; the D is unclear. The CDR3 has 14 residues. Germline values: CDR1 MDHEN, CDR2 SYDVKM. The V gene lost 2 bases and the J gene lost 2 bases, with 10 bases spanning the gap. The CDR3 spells CASSLLSPAYEQYF. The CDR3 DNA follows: TGTGCCAGCAGTTTACTGTCCCCGGCCTACGAGCAGTACTTC.

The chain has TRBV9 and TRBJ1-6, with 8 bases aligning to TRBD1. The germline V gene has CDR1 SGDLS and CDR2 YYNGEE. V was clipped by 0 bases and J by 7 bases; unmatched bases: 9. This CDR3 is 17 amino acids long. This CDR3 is CASSVGPTDRVNSPLHF. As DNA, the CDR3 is TGTGCCAGCAGCGTAGGGCCAACGGACAGGGTAAATTCACCCCTCCACTTT. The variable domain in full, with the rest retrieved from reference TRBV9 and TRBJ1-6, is DSGVTQTPKHLITATGQRVTLRCSPRSGDLSVYWYQQSLDQGLQFLIQYYNGEERAKGNILERFSAQQFPDLHSELNLSSLELGDSALYFCASSVGPTDRVNSPLHFGNGTRLTVT.

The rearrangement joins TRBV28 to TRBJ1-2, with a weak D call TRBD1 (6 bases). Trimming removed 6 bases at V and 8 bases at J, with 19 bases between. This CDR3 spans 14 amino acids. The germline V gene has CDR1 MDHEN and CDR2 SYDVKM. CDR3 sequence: CASRKQGGAWGYTF. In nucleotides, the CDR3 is TGTGCCAGCAGAAAACAAGGGGGGGCGTGGGGCTACACCTTC.

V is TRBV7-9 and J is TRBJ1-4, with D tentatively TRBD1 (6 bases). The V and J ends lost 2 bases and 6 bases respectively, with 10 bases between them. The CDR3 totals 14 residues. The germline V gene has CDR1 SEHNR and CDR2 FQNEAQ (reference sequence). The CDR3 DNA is TGTGCCAGCAGCTTATCAGGGGTTGATGAAAAACTGTTTTTT. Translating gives CASSLSGVDEKLFF. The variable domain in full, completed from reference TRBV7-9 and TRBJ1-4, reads DTGVSQNPRHKITKRGQNVTFRCDPISEHNRLYWYRQTLGQGPEFLTYFQNEAQLEKSRLLSDRFSAERPKGSFSTLEIQRTEQGDSAMYLCASSLSGVDEKLFFGSGTQLSVL.

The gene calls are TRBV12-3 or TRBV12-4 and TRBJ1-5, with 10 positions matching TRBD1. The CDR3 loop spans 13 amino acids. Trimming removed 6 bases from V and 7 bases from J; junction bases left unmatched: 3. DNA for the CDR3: TGTGCCAGCAGCCGGACAGGGGGACAGCCCCAGCATTTT. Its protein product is CASSRTGGQPQHF.

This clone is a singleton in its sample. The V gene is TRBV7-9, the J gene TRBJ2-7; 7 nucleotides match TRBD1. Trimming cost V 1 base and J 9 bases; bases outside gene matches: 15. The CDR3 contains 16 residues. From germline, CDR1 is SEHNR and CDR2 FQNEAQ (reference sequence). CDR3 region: CASSLVPETGPSGQYF. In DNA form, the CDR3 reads TGTGCCAGCAGCTTAGTTCCGGAGACAGGGCCCTCTGGGCAGTACTTC.

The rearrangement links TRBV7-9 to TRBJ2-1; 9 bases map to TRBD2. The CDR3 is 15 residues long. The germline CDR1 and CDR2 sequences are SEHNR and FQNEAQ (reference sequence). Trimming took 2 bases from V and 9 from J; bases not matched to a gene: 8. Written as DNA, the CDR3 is TGTGCCAGCAGCTTACTAGCGGGACCTGGGGCTGAGCAGTTCTTC. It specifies CASSLLAGPGAEQFF.